Presented here are 23 T cell receptor beta chains from one specimen sequenced in a study of blood T cell repertoires in COVID-19 (dated by TCRdb to the early 2020s). Receptors were amplified or captured by the immunoSEQ multiplex PCR assay. Sourced from immuneACCESS, this table was stored by TCRdb with only in-frame sequences that have V and J called. A share of the clones is absent; for the studies checked, an unresolved V gene accounts for under half, and the remainder has no known explanation. In all, the sample holds around 230,000 clones, and about nine tenths of those were seen once. The top ten clonotypes cover under 14% of the sample. The specimen sequenced was peripheral blood. The receptors were sampled from a man aged 50 to 60 with COVID-19, enrolled during active disease.

The chain joins TRBV7-6 to TRBJ1-1; unclear D gene. The CDR3 contains 15 residues. Germline CDR1 reads SGHVS; CDR2 reads FNYEAQ. V lost 5 bases and J 6 bases, leaving 19 bases between the germline ends. The CDR3 protein is CASSDTGSLRAEAFF. The CDR3, as DNA: TGTGCCAGCAGCGACACGGGATCCCTACGCGCTGAAGCTTTCTTT.

The chain employs TRBV19 and TRBJ2-1; the match to TRBD2 covers 7 bases. CDR3 length: 16 residues. Germline CDR1 and CDR2: LNHDA and SQIVND (reference sequence). With V trimmed by 6 bases and J by 9 bases, 17 bases remained unmatched. The CDR3 DNA follows: TGTGCCAGTAGGCCCGTCACGGGCGGGAGTTACGGTGAGCAGTTCTTC. Its protein product is CASRPVTGGSYGEQFF.

V is TRBV7-6 and J is TRBJ2-3; possible D gene TRBD2, 5 bases. V was pared by 5 bases and J by 2 bases, with 14 bases between. This CDR3 is 15 amino acids long. Germline CDR1 reads SGHVS; CDR2 reads FNYEAQ. As DNA, the CDR3 is TGTGCCAGCAGCCCGAGGGCCCTCCCCACAGATACGCAGTATTTT. Amino acids: CASSPRALPTDTQYF. Looking up the rest from reference TRBV7-6 and TRBJ2-3 gives the full variable domain: GAGVSQSPRYKVTKRGQDVALRCDPISGHVSLYWYRQALGQGPEFLTYFNYEAQQDKSGLPNDRFSAERPEGSISTLTIQRTEQRDSAMYRCASSPRALPTDTQYFGPGTRLTVL.

V usage is TRBV21-1 and J usage is TRBJ2-1; the table assigns TRBD2, which was not confirmed against the DNA. TRBV21-1 counts as a pseudogene. The length of the CDR3 is 15 residues. In DNA, the CDR3 is TGTGCCAGCAGTCGGACTAGCGACACTGACAATGAGCAGTTCTTC. Translated, it gives CASSRTSDTDNEQFF.

The chain carries TRBV25-1 and TRBJ2-7, with D unclear. The CDR3 is 14 residues long. Trimming took off 5 bases at V and 6 bases at J, with 17 bases between the two ends. Germline V gene sequence: CDR1 MGHDK, CDR2 SYGVNS. CDR3 in DNA: TGTGCCAGCAGTCCGAGGTGGATCCTGCGCGAGCAGTACTTC. It is translated as CASSPRWILREQYF.

In this sample, this clone turned up once. The chain's CDR3 is CATSSTAHSTDTQYF. The CDR3 DNA sequence: TGTGCCACCAGCTCGACAGCCCATAGCACAGATACGCAGTATTTT. The chain links TRBV15 to TRBJ2-3; perhaps TRBD1 as D (5 bases). V gave up 5 bases and J gave up 0 bases, with 12 bases separating them. This CDR3 contains 15 residues. Germline CDR1 and CDR2: LNHNV and YYDKDF (reference sequence).

V is TRBV19 and J is TRBJ2-7; tentatively, D is TRBD1 (5 bases). CDR1 LNHDA and CDR2 SQIVND come from the germline V gene (reference sequence). V lost 2 bases and J lost 4, with 12 bases in between. This CDR3 is 14 amino acids long. The CDR3 is CASSIPGRTYEQYF. CDR3 in DNA: TGTGCCAGTAGTATACCCGGCAGGACATACGAGCAGTACTTC.

V usage is TRBV29-1 and J usage is TRBJ2-6; TRBD1 agrees at 8 bases. Germline CDR1 is SQVTM and CDR2 is ANQGSEA. V lost 6 bases to trimming and J lost 0 bases; unmatched junction nucleotides: 4. CDR3 size: 15 residues. CDR3 bases: TGCAGCGTAGGACAGGGTTCCTCTGGGGCCAACGTCCTGACTTTC. Its protein is CSVGQGSSGANVLTF.

The CDR3 bases are TGTGCCAGCAGTTCCTCCCGGCAGACTGGAGAGCAGTTCTTC. Protein sequence: CASSSSRQTGEQFF. This rearrangement joins TRBV27 to TRBJ2-1; D gene uncertain. Trimming cost V 4 bases and J 10 bases, with 17 bases left between them. The germline gives CDR1 MNHEY, CDR2 SMNVEV (reference sequence). This CDR3 comprises 14 residues.

The J gene is TRBJ1-2, the V gene TRBV7-9, with TRBD1 as a possible D gene (6 bases). The germline V and J ends were trimmed by 1 base and 3 bases, with 6 bases remaining between them. The CDR3 is 13 residues long. Per the germline V gene, CDR1 is SEHNR and CDR2 is FQNEAQ (reference sequence). The CDR3 DNA sequence: TGTGCCAGCAGCTTAGGGACAGACTATGGCTACACCTTC. Protein: CASSLGTDYGYTF.

The chain uses TRBV19 and TRBJ1-6, with a weak D call TRBD1 (5 bases). Germline CDR1 reads LNHDA; CDR2 reads SQIVND (reference sequence). The CDR3 runs 12 residues. The V end was cut by 6 bases, the J end by 10 bases, with 10 bases between. The CDR3 DNA follows: TGTGCCAGTAGCGACAGCAAATCACCCCTCCACTTT. Its translation is CASSDSKSPLHF.

J is TRBJ1-1 and V is TRBV2; the D gene is possibly TRBD1 (5 bases). The CDR3 consists of 16 residues. Germline values: CDR1 SNHLY, CDR2 FYNNEI. The V end lost 4 bases, the J end lost 1 base, and 16 bases lay between the germline ends. The CDR3 coding sequence is TGTGCCAGCAGTGTAGATATAGGGGCAGAGAACACTGAAGCTTTCTTT. It specifies CASSVDIGAENTEAFF.

The CDR3 reads CARSPAGTSGRKDTGELFF. The CDR3 DNA reads TGTGCCAGAAGCCCCGCCGGGACTAGCGGGAGAAAGGACACCGGGGAGCTGTTTTTT. V is TRBV5-3 and J is TRBJ2-2, with TRBD2 matching over 14 bases. TRBV5-3 is designated an ORF whose function remains uncertain. Trimming cost V 4 bases and J 3 bases; bases outside gene matches: 11. CDR3 length: 19 amino acids.

V usage is TRBV2 and J usage is TRBJ1-1; 10 bases map to TRBD1. The CDR3 runs to 12 residues. Germline trimming cut 8 bases from V and 6 bases from J; bases unmatched to any gene: 3. Germline loops: CDR1 SNHLY, CDR2 FYNNEI. The CDR3 loop reads CASGDRGAEAFF. CDR3 nucleotides: TGTGCCAGCGGGGACAGGGGAGCTGAAGCTTTCTTT.

This sequence joins TRBV18 and TRBJ2-7, with 8 bases that match TRBD1. The germline V gene encodes CDR1 KGHSH and CDR2 LQKENI. V trimming: 3 bases; J trimming: 6 bases; junction bases outside the gene matches: 7. This CDR3 has 14 amino acids. This CDR3 is CASSPMDRAGEQYF. CDR3 nucleotides: TGTGCCAGCTCACCGATGGACAGGGCGGGCGAGCAGTACTTC.

The chain combines TRBV27 with TRBJ1-1; TRBD1 is a possible D gene (6 bases). Trimming took off 6 bases at V and 8 bases at J, with 16 bases between the two ends. CDR3 length: 13 residues. Germline values: CDR1 MNHEY, CDR2 SMNVEV (reference sequence). This CDR3 is CASREGRGTEAFF. The CDR3 DNA follows: TGTGCCAGCAGAGAAGGGAGGGGGACCGAAGCTTTCTTT.

This rearrangement joins TRBV7-9 to TRBJ2-3, with TRBD2 matching over 8 bases. V was clipped by 5 bases and J by 6 bases; unmatched bases: 7. CDR3 size: 14 residues. Germline V gene data show CDR1 as SEHNR and CDR2 as FQNEAQ (reference sequence). The CDR3 region is CASSTGTRMDTQYF. The CDR3 DNA reads as TGTGCCAGCAGCACAGGGACTAGAATGGATACGCAGTATTTT.

This sequence joins TRBV9 and TRBJ2-7; 11 bases line up with TRBD2. CDR3 length equals 15 residues. Germline loops: CDR1 SGDLS, CDR2 YYNGEE. V lost 4 bases, J lost 5 bases, and 8 bases stayed unmatched. As DNA, the CDR3 is TGTGCCAGCAGCCTAAGACTAGCGGGACTTGACGAGCAGTACTTC. Translation: CASSLRLAGLDEQYF.

This rearrangement joins TRBV25-1 to TRBJ2-3; 9 nucleotides align to TRBD2. The trim removed 4 bases at V and 3 bases at J, leaving 5 bases unmatched. Germline V CDR1 and CDR2: MGHDK, SYGVNS. The CDR3 is 15 amino acids. The CDR3 sequence: CASSAASGITDTQYF. For the CDR3, the DNA is TGTGCCAGCAGTGCAGCTAGCGGGATAACAGATACGCAGTATTTT.

The gene calls are TRBV9 and TRBJ2-3; D not resolved. Germline-derived CDR1 and CDR2 are SGDLS and YYNGEE. V lost 0 bases, J lost 2 bases, and 7 bases lay in between. This CDR3 contains 14 residues. CDR3 DNA sequence: TGTGCCAGCAGCGTAGGCCACTACACAGATACGCAGTATTTT. Its translation: CASSVGHYTDTQYF.

V and J are TRBV28 and TRBJ2-7; a possible D gene is TRBD1 (6 bases). The CDR3 runs 12 residues. Trimming took off 4 bases at V and 6 bases at J, with 10 bases between the two ends. Germline values: CDR1 MDHEN, CDR2 SYDVKM. Here the CDR3 reads CASSWDTREQYF. As DNA, the CDR3 is TGTGCCAGCAGTTGGGACACGCGCGAGCAGTACTTC.

This sequence joins TRBV6-2 or TRBV6-3 and TRBJ2-7, with 7 bases aligning to TRBD1. Germline loops: CDR1 MNHEY, CDR2 SVGEGT. The CDR3 loop spans 15 amino acids. V lost 2 bases and J lost 2; bases outside the gene matches: 6. The CDR3 DNA sequence: TGTGCCAGCAGTTACCCGGACAGGTGGACCTACGAGCAGTACTTC. Its translation: CASSYPDRWTYEQYF.

V usage is TRBV7-2 and J usage is TRBJ1-6; D gene ambiguous. The V gene's germline CDR1 is SGHTA and CDR2 FQGNSA. V lost 1 base to trimming and J lost 7 bases, with 8 bases between them. The CDR3 spans 14 residues. The CDR3: CASSLEAGNSPLHF. In DNA, the CDR3 is TGTGCCAGCAGCTTAGAGGCAGGAAATTCACCCCTCCACTTT.